Listed below are T cell receptor beta chains from one sample, sequenced in a study of shared T cell receptors in the human thymus. Assay: immunoSEQ multiplex PCR; the TCRdb copy retains only in-frame clones and omits some. The data hold about 660,000 clones, with around 89% observed a single time. These sequences were also reported in another study, on human thymus T cells.

Material for sequencing was thymocytes. The source is a boy under two years old with a congenital heart defect. Each CDR3 is given with its conserved first and last residue. A D gene is named only where the DNA matches it firmly. The size entry is marked missing in some rows and otherwise reads once, few, many or a size class.

>.|TRBJ2-1|17|TRBV7-9|few
TGTGCCAGCAGCTGTTCTCTCACGGCGTCAGACTACACTGAGCAGTTCTTC
CASSCSLTASDYTEQFF
>TRBD1|TRBJ1-2|16|TRBV18|.
TGTGCCAGCTCACCAAGCGATGCAGGGGGCGCGAATGGCTACACCTTC
CASSPSDAGGANGYTF
>TRBD2|TRBJ2-3|17|TRBV7-9|.
TGTGCCAGCAGCCCCCACCTGGAGGGAGGGGGCACAGATACGCAGTATTTT
CASSPHLEGGGTDTQYF
>.|TRBJ1-1|13|TRBV27|.
TGTGCCAGCAGTCTCCGAAGGGGCACTGAAGCTTTCTTT
CASSLRRGTEAFF
>.|TRBJ2-1|13|TRBV27|.
TGTGCCAGCAGTTGGCGGGCCAACAATGAGCAGTTCTTC
CASSWRANNEQFF
>TRBD2|TRBJ2-1|12|TRBV28|once
TGTGCCAGCAGGCTAGCGGGGAATGAGCAGTTCTTC
CASRLAGNEQFF
>.|TRBJ2-3|15|TRBV2|.
TGTGCCAGCAGTGAAGCGGAATGGGGCCCAGATACGCAGTATTTT
CASSEAEWGPDTQYF
>TRBD1|TRBJ2-5|14|TRBV28|.
TGTGCCAGCAGTCGGACAGGGACCCAAGAGACCCAGTACTTC
CASSRTGTQETQYF
>.|TRBJ2-2|17|TRBV4-3|.
TGCGCCAGCAGCCAAGAGGGGGGGCAGGGTCACATCGGGGAGCTGTTTTTT
CASSQEGGQGHIGELFF
>.|TRBJ2-7|11|TRBV12-5|.
TGTGCTATCGGCTTTAGGGGAGAGCAGTACTTC
CAIGFRGEQYF
>TRBD2|TRBJ2-7|18|TRBV5-5|.
TGTGCCAGCAGCTTGGATTTAGCGGGAGGGCGGGGCGTTTACGAGCAGTACTTC
CASSLDLAGGRGVYEQYF
>TRBD1|TRBJ2-5|19|TRBV28|.
TGTGCCAGCAGTTTATCCCCCCGAATCGGACAGGCCTTCCAAGAGACCCAGTACTTC
CASSLSPRIGQAFQETQYF
>TRBD1|TRBJ2-7|13|TRBV5-6|.
TGTGCCAGCAGCCCGGGACAGGGGTGCGAGCAGTACTTC
CASSPGQGCEQYF
>TRBD1|TRBJ2-5|14|TRBV7-8|.
TGTGCCAGCAGCTGGACAGGGATCCAAGAGACCCAGTACTTC
CASSWTGIQETQYF
>TRBD2|TRBJ2-3|13|TRBV27|.
TGCGCCTCTAGCGGCCTGGGCACAGATACGCAGTATTTT
CASSGLGTDTQYF
>TRBD2|TRBJ2-3|16|TRBV5-6|.
TGTGCCAGCAGCTTGGAGGTTAGCGGGAGCTCAGATACGCAGTATTTT
CASSLEVSGSSDTQYF
>.|TRBJ2-7|15|TRBV6-1|.
TGTGCCAGCACCCAAGGGGGAAACCGCACCTACGAGCAGTACTTC
CASTQGGNRTYEQYF
>.|TRBJ2-1|13|TRBV6-1|.
TGTGCCAGCCGGGAGACTACCTACAATGAGCAGTTCTTC
CASRETTYNEQFF
>.|TRBJ2-4|19|TRBV4-2|.
TGTGCCAGCAGCCAAGTACTCCTAGACCTCTCGCAGGGCAAAAACATTCAGTACTTC
CASSQVLLDLSQGKNIQYF
>.|TRBJ1-1|13|TRBV9|.
TGTGCCAGCAGCGTAGGCCCAGTCACTGAAGCTTTCTTT
CASSVGPVTEAFF
>.|TRBJ1-1|13|TRBV30|once
TGTGCCTGGAGTGAGTATGCAGGTACGGAAGCTTTCTTT
CAWSEYAGTEAFF
>.|TRBJ2-4|14|TRBV5-6|.
TGTGCCAGCAGCTTAGGGCAGGGAACAAACATTCAGTACTTC
CASSLGQGTNIQYF
>TRBD2|TRBJ2-1|15|TRBV10-1|.
TGCGCCAGCAGTGAGTCAACGGGAGGCGGGGATGAGCAGTTCTTC
CASSESTGGGDEQFF
>TRBD1|TRBJ1-4|17|TRBV7-7|.
TGTGCCAGCAGGGCAGGGGGCCCTTCTGCAACTAATGAAAAACTGTTTTTT
CASRAGGPSATNEKLFF
>TRBD2|TRBJ2-3|17|TRBV11-3|.
TGTGCCAGCAGCTTGAGTAGCGGGAGGGAATGCACAGATACGCAGTATTTT
CASSLSSGRECTDTQYF
>TRBD1|TRBJ1-3|18|TRBV6-1|.
TGTGCCAGCAGTGAAGCTGAATCGGGGTCAGGGGGAGAATACACCATATATTTT
CASSEAESGSGGEYTIYF